The next 27 T cell receptor beta chains were all read from a single sample in a study of blood T cell repertoires in COVID-19. Measured with immunoSEQ multiplex PCR; TCRdb has only the in-frame clones, and not every one. The repertoire holds hundreds of thousands of clones, with around nine tenths as singletons. The material sequenced was peripheral blood. The source of these receptors is a woman between 25 and 40 years old with COVID-19, enrolled during active disease.

This clone has just a few counts. The genes are TRBV15 and TRBJ1-5, with D uncertain. Trimming removed 1 base from V and 8 bases from J, with 9 bases in between. The V gene's germline CDR1 is LNHNV and CDR2 YYDKDF (reference sequence). The CDR3 covers 13 residues. In DNA, the CDR3 is TGTGCCACCAGCAGAGCCGAGGGAGAGCCCCAGCATTTT. Amino acid sequence: CATSRAEGEPQHF. Supplemented by reference TRBV15 and TRBJ1-5, the full variable domain reads DAMVIQNPRYQVTQFGKPVTLSCSQTLNHNVMYWYQQKSSQAPKLLFHYYDKDFNNEADTPDNFQSRRPNTSFCFLDIRSPGLGDTAMYLCATSRAEGEPQHFGDGTRLSIL.

This chain links TRBV5-4 with TRBJ2-7; 10 bases are a match to TRBD2. V lost 1 base, J lost 6 bases, and 4 bases stayed unmatched. This CDR3 is 14 amino acids long. From germline, CDR1 is SGHNT and CDR2 YYREEE (reference sequence). The CDR3 DNA reads TGTGCCAGCAGCTTGCGGACTAGCGGTTTCGAGCAGTACTTC. The encoded protein is CASSLRTSGFEQYF.

The rearrangement links TRBV30 to TRBJ1-2; the match to TRBD1 covers 10 bases. Germline V gene lookup returns CDR1 GTSNPN and CDR2 SVGIG (reference sequence). CDR3 size: 14 residues. V was clipped by 1 base and J by 5 bases; unmatched bases: 4. CDR3 sequence (DNA): TGTGCCTGGAGTGGACAGGGGGCACTATATGGCTACACCTTC. This sequence encodes CAWSGQGALYGYTF. Full variable domain (missing parts from reference TRBV30 and TRBJ1-2): SQTIHQWPATLVQPVGSPLSLECTVEGTSNPNLYWYRQAAGRGLQLLFYSVGIGQISSEVPQNLSASRPQDRQFILSSKKLLLSDSGFYLCAWSGQGALYGYTFGSGTRLTVV.

J is TRBJ2-5 and V is TRBV11-2, with 12 bases matching TRBD2. CDR1 is SGHAT and CDR2 is FQNNGV in the germline V gene. The CDR3 contains 16 residues. The V gene end was trimmed by 5 bases and the J gene end by 1 base; junction bases not matched to a gene: 5. CDR3 in amino acids: CASSTRGLAGQETQYF. As DNA, the CDR3 is TGTGCCAGCAGCACGAGGGGACTAGCGGGCCAAGAGACCCAGTACTTC.

The count of this clone is one. The chain joins TRBV11-2 to TRBJ2-5; 7 nucleotides match TRBD1. The CDR3 has 16 amino acids. The germline V gene has CDR1 SGHAT and CDR2 FQNNGV. V lost 1 base to trimming and J lost 5 bases; unmatched junction nucleotides: 10. The CDR3 coding sequence is TGTGCCAGCAGCTTAGTTTCGACAGGGTCATGGGAGACCCAGTACTTC. It encodes CASSLVSTGSWETQYF.

The chain recombines TRBV28 with TRBJ2-3; 9 bases map to TRBD2. Germline lookup yields CDR1 MDHEN and CDR2 SYDVKM. After removal of 5 bases from V and 2 bases from J, the junction contained 2 bases not matched to a gene. The CDR3 covers 14 residues. The CDR3 reads CASSPSGITDTQYF. As DNA, the CDR3 is TGTGCCAGCAGTCCTAGCGGGATCACAGATACGCAGTATTTT. The full variable domain, completed using reference TRBV28 and TRBJ2-3, is DVKVTQSSRYLVKRTGEKVFLECVQDMDHENMFWYRQDPGLGLRLIYFSYDVKMKEKGDIPEGYSVSREKKERFSLILESASTNQTSMYLCASSPSGITDTQYFGPGTRLTVL.

The J gene is TRBJ1-1, the V gene TRBV5-4; TRBD1 might be the D (6 bases). The V end lost 4 bases, the J end lost 1 base, and 14 bases lay between the germline ends. CDR1 and CDR2 from the germline V gene are SGHNT and YYREEE (reference sequence). The CDR3 consists of 15 residues. The CDR3 DNA sequence: TGTGCCAGCAGCCCGGACAGACCAGCGAACACTGAAGCTTTCTTT. As protein: CASSPDRPANTEAFF. Based on the CDR3 plus reference TRBV5-4 and TRBJ1-1, the full variable domain is ETGVTQSPTHLIKTRGQQVTLRCSSQSGHNTVSWYQQALGQGPQFIFQYYREEENGRGNFPPRFSGLQFPNYSSELNVNALELDDSALYLCASSPDRPANTEAFFGQGTRLTVV.

CDR3 amino acids: CASSLGTLYEQYF. The CDR3 nucleotides read TGTGCCAGCAGTTTAGGGACTCTCTACGAGCAGTACTTC. The chain employs TRBV12-3 or TRBV12-4 and TRBJ2-7, with TRBD2 as a possible D gene (5 bases). The CDR3 loop spans 13 amino acids. V was pared by 1 base and J by 3 bases, with 7 bases between.

The chain carries TRBV18 and TRBJ1-2; no definite D call. This CDR3 is built from 14 residues. V lost 0 bases to trimming and J lost 5 bases, with 10 bases between them. Germline V gene sequence: CDR1 KGHSH, CDR2 LQKENI. CDR3 coding DNA: TGTGCCAGCTCACCACCGAGTATAGATTATGGCTACACCTTC. Translating it yields CASSPPSIDYGYTF.

The gene calls are TRBV19 and TRBJ1-5, with TRBD1 matching over 9 bases. Germline loops: CDR1 LNHDA, CDR2 SQIVND (reference sequence). Germline trimming cut 7 bases from V and 0 bases from J; bases unmatched to any gene: 13. CDR3 size: 18 residues. CDR3 in amino acids: CASTQEDRGGYSNQPQHF. CDR3 sequence (DNA): TGTGCCAGTACCCAAGAGGACAGGGGAGGGTATAGCAATCAGCCCCAGCATTTT.

The chain employs TRBV29-1 and TRBJ2-3, with 11 bases aligning to TRBD1. CDR1 is SQVTM and CDR2 is ANQGSEA in the germline V gene. The V segment lost 4 bases and the J segment 8 bases; nucleotides outside the gene matches: 2. The CDR3 is 12 amino acids. In DNA form, the CDR3 reads TGCAGCGTTGGGGACAGGGGGGCTACGCAGTATTTT. It codes for CSVGDRGATQYF.

This clone was seen only once. This chain uses TRBV6-5 with TRBJ2-5, with TRBD1 identical over 9 bases. This CDR3 comprises 15 residues. V dropped 4 bases and J dropped 6; count of bases not matched to a gene: 9. CDR1 is MNHEY, CDR2 SVGAGI, per germline. This CDR3 is CASSSSGTGMKTQYF. The CDR3 bases are TGTGCCAGCAGTTCCTCGGGGACAGGGATGAAGACCCAGTACTTC.

The rearrangement links TRBV5-1 to TRBJ2-7; 12 bases fit TRBD1. Per germline, CDR1 SGHRS and CDR2 YFSETQ. The CDR3 has 17 residues. The ends lost 2 bases at V and 0 bases at J; junction bases unmatched: 6. CDR3 residues: CASSLPGTGGFSYEQYF. CDR3 in DNA: TGCGCCAGCAGCTTACCCGGGACAGGGGGCTTCTCCTACGAGCAGTACTTC.

The chain employs TRBV27 and TRBJ1-2, with D unresolved. Germline values: CDR1 MNHEY, CDR2 SMNVEV (reference sequence). This CDR3 has 13 amino acids. Trimming removed 5 bases at V and 2 bases at J, with 9 bases between. CDR3 in amino acids: CASSPTRNYGYTF. CDR3 coding DNA: TGTGCCAGCAGTCCGACGAGGAACTATGGCTACACCTTC.

This chain connects TRBV7-9 to TRBJ1-3; D remains ambiguous. V lost 5 bases and J 10 bases, leaving 12 bases between the germline ends. Germline CDR1 is SEHNR and CDR2 is FQNEAQ (reference sequence). CDR3 length: 12 residues. The CDR3 DNA sequence: TGTGCCAGCAGCCTTGAGGTGATGACCATATATTTT. This encodes CASSLEVMTIYF.

The chain joins TRBV30 to TRBJ2-7; D uncertain. CDR1 and CDR2 from the germline V gene are GTSNPN and SVGIG (reference sequence). V lost 4 bases and J 5 bases, leaving 15 bases between the germline ends. This CDR3 has 13 residues. In nucleotides, the CDR3 is TGTGCCTGGACCCGGAGATCCCTGGACGAGCAGTACTTC. Protein sequence: CAWTRRSLDEQYF.

Concerning this clone itself: This specimen includes other DNA sequences encoding the same CDR3. The chain uses TRBV2 and TRBJ1-1, with no clear D. Germline V gives CDR1 SNHLY, CDR2 FYNNEI. CDR3 length equals 12 residues. Trimming stripped 9 bases from V and 1 base from J, with 9 bases between. The CDR3 DNA sequence: TGTGCCAGTCATCGGGAGAACACTGAAGCTTTCTTT. It specifies CASHRENTEAFF.

This chain connects TRBV30 to TRBJ2-1; D call uncertain. V was shortened by 3 bases and J by 0 bases, with 9 bases between the two germline ends. There are 14 residues in the CDR3. The germline V gene encodes CDR1 GTSNPN and CDR2 SVGIG (reference sequence). Here the CDR3 DNA reads TGTGCCTGGAGCGCGCGGAGCTCCTACAATGAGCAGTTCTTC. As protein: CAWSARSSYNEQFF.

This clone was observed a few times. The genes are TRBV30 and TRBJ1-6, with D maybe TRBD1 (6 bases). The CDR3 is 12 residues long. CDR1 GTSNPN and CDR2 SVGIG come from the germline V gene (reference sequence). V lost 2 bases, J lost 17 bases, and 16 bases lay in between. The CDR3 DNA follows: TGTGCCTGGAGTTCCAATCGACAGGCCTTCCACTTT. Amino acid sequence: CAWSSNRQAFHF.

The chain carries TRBV7-9 and TRBJ1-1; 10 positions match TRBD1. Germline trimming cut 6 bases from V and 2 bases from J; bases unmatched to any gene: 12. Germline V CDR1 and CDR2: SEHNR, FQNEAQ (reference sequence). CDR3 length equals 17 residues. The CDR3 loop reads CASSTKPGTGVNTEAFF. The CDR3 nucleotides are TGTGCCAGCAGTACCAAACCTGGGACAGGGGTCAACACTGAAGCTTTCTTT.

V usage is TRBV7-8 and J usage is TRBJ1-5, with D unresolved. The CDR3 contains 14 residues. The germline CDR1 and CDR2 sequences are SGHVS and FQNEAQ. V was trimmed by 4 bases and J by 5 bases, leaving 12 bases between them. CDR3 nucleotide sequence: TGTGCCAGCAGCTCCGACAAGTACGATCAGCCCCAGCATTTT. Translating it yields CASSSDKYDQPQHF.

V is TRBV4-3 and J is TRBJ2-3, with 8 nucleotides matching TRBD1. Per germline, CDR1 LGHNA and CDR2 YSLEER. J was trimmed by 5 bases and V by 1 base; bases with no gene match: 11. The CDR3 loop spans 17 amino acids. The CDR3 is CASSQGRQGRAIDTQYF. CDR3 nucleotide sequence: TGCGCCAGCAGCCAAGGCAGACAGGGGCGGGCGATAGATACGCAGTATTTT.

The sample holds a few counts of this clone. The chain uses TRBV7-8 and TRBJ2-7, with a weak D call TRBD1 (5 bases). Germline V gene lookup returns CDR1 SGHVS and CDR2 FQNEAQ. The CDR3 totals 16 residues. V lost 2 bases and J lost 2, with 16 bases in between. The CDR3 DNA reads as TGTGCCAGCAGCTTAATTGTTGGTCAGGGCCCCTACGAGCAGTACTTC. Protein sequence: CASSLIVGQGPYEQYF.

The chain couples TRBV6-1 to TRBJ2-7; D is possibly TRBD2 (6 bases). V was trimmed by 2 bases and J by 4 bases, leaving 9 bases between them. The germline V gene encodes CDR1 MNHNS and CDR2 SASEGT. This CDR3 has 13 amino acids. The CDR3 spells CASSELLAYEQYF. Here the CDR3 DNA reads TGTGCCAGCAGTGAATTACTAGCTTACGAGCAGTACTTC.

The chain employs TRBV24-1 and TRBJ2-3, with TRBD1 matching over 8 bases. The CDR3 is made up of 15 amino acids. CDR1 and CDR2 (germline): KGHDR, SFDVKD. V shed 3 bases, J shed 3 bases, and the junction held 4 bases outside the gene matches. The CDR3 sequence is CATSDGGTGTDTQYF. CDR3 DNA: TGTGCCACCAGTGATGGGGGGACAGGAACAGATACGCAGTATTTT.

This sequence joins TRBV5-1 and TRBJ2-7, with TRBD1 matching over 9 bases. The CDR3 covers 13 residues. Germline V lookup: CDR1 SGHRS, CDR2 YFSETQ. The junction had 7 bases not matched to a gene; V was cut back by 5 bases and J by 7 bases. CDR3 nucleotide sequence: TGCGCCAGCAGGGTACAGGGGGCCAAGGAGCAGTACTTC. It translates to CASRVQGAKEQYF. Drawing the rest from reference TRBV5-1 and TRBJ2-7, the complete variable domain is KAGVTQTPRYLIKTRGQQVTLSCSPISGHRSVSWYQQTPGQGLQFLFEYFSETQRNKGNFPGRFSGRQFSNSRSEMNVSTLELGDSALYLCASRVQGAKEQYFGPGTRLTVT.

The chain couples TRBV11-2 to TRBJ2-3; D might be TRBD1 (5 bases). The ends were cut back, 6 bases at V and 2 bases at J, with 12 bases in the middle. Looked up from germline, CDR1 is SGHAT and CDR2 is FQNNGV. CDR3 length: 14 residues. The CDR3 nucleotides are TGTGCCAGCAGTTTGCGACAGATCACAGATACGCAGTATTTT. Its translation: CASSLRQITDTQYF.